Below, 27 T cell receptor beta chains from the same sample are listed, as sequenced in a study of T cell repertoires in cytomegalovirus infection. A single record per CDR3 protein comes from TCRdb applying MiXCR to the reads. Among 300,000 to 400,000 distinct CDR3 sequences listed, 8% to 9.5% were seen once. The sample consisted of PBMCs. These receptors were obtained from a human donor in good health (CMV status not recorded). Some clones in this sample may be carry-over from other donors' samples.

This clonotype occurred a few times. The chain joins TRBV20-1 to TRBJ1-2; D unresolved. The CDR3 is made up of 11 amino acids. Trimming cost V 2 bases and J 8 bases, with 9 bases left between them. Germline V gene data show CDR1 as DFQATT and CDR2 as SNEGSKA (reference sequence). The CDR3 protein is CSARKQAGYTF. For the CDR3, the DNA is TGCAGTGCTAGAAAGCAGGCCGGCTACACCTTC.

This clonotype was observed a few times. The genes are TRBV28 and TRBJ2-1, with D perhaps TRBD2 (6 bases). This CDR3 comprises 16 residues. Per germline, CDR1 MDHEN and CDR2 SYDVKM. Between the trimmed V and J ends, which lost 6 bases and 2 bases, there was a span of 17 bases. The DNA for the CDR3 is TGTGCCAGCAGACGGATTGGCGGGGACCCCTACAATGAGCAGTTCTTC. Amino acid sequence: CASRRIGGDPYNEQFF.

This clonotype was seen ten or more times. V usage is TRBV6-2 or TRBV6-3 and J usage is TRBJ2-1; 9 bases line up with TRBD2. V gave up 2 bases and J gave up 0 bases; unmatched junction bases: 8. The germline gives CDR1 MNHEY, CDR2 SVGEGT. The length of the CDR3 is 18 residues. The CDR3 sequence: CASSYAERGASSYNEQFF. CDR3 bases: TGTGCCAGCAGTTACGCAGAGCGGGGGGCCAGCTCCTACAATGAGCAGTTCTTC.

This clonotype is a singleton in its sample. This chain joins TRBV4-3 and TRBJ1-4; D may be TRBD1 (5 bases). The germline V gene encodes CDR1 LGHNA and CDR2 YSLEER. Trimming stripped 0 bases from V and 13 bases from J, with 18 bases between. There are 15 residues in the CDR3. CDR3 DNA sequence: TGCGCCAGCAGCCAAGATTGGACACTCGCCATGAGACTGTTTTTT. Protein sequence: CASSQDWTLAMRLFF.

V and J are TRBV20-1 and TRBJ2-1, with D hard to call. Germline CDR1 is DFQATT and CDR2 is SNEGSKA (reference sequence). The ends were cut back, 1 base at V and 12 bases at J, with 10 bases in the middle. The CDR3 is made up of 11 amino acids. This CDR3 reads CSARGGTGQFF. CDR3 bases: TGCAGTGCTAGAGGGGGTACGGGGCAGTTCTTC.

This clonotype has ten or more counts. The chain carries TRBV12-3 or TRBV12-4 and TRBJ2-5; unclear D gene. V was clipped by 7 bases and J by 2 bases, with 17 bases between them. There are 15 residues in the CDR3. This chain's CDR3 is CASTSTGPYQETQYF. Here the CDR3 DNA reads TGTGCCAGCACCTCAACTGGGCCTTATCAAGAGACCCAGTACTTC.

This rearrangement joins TRBV24-1 to TRBJ2-5; D could derive from TRBD1 or TRBD2 (5 bases each). Germline V gene sequence: CDR1 KGHDR, CDR2 SFDVKD. The CDR3 extends over 13 amino acids. Trimming took off 7 bases at V and 1 base at J, with 9 bases between the two ends. This chain's CDR3 is CATRGEFQETQYF. The CDR3 bases are TGTGCCACCAGGGGGGAGTTCCAAGAGACCCAGTACTTC.

The sample holds many counts of this clonotype. The chain carries TRBV7-6 and TRBJ1-2; unclear D gene. The ends were cut back, 2 bases at V and 6 bases at J, with 22 bases in the middle. The CDR3 sequence is 17 residues long. Germline V CDR1 and CDR2: SGHVS, FNYEAQ. CDR3 DNA sequence: TGTGCCAGCAGCTTACAAATGGGTAGCCCCCAGATTGATGGCTACACCTTC. It translates to CASSLQMGSPQIDGYTF.

This clonotype has at least ten counts. The V call is TRBV12-3 or TRBV12-4, the J call TRBJ2-3; possibly TRBD1 for D (6 bases). The CDR3 totals 14 residues. Trimming took off 6 bases at V and 4 bases at J, with 14 bases between the two ends. CDR3 DNA: TGTGCCAGCAGACTCAGACCAGGGGCAGATACGCAGTATTTT. This encodes CASRLRPGADTQYF.

The rearrangement uses TRBV19 and TRBJ1-2; D uncertain. CDR3 length equals 14 residues. Germline loops: CDR1 LNHDA, CDR2 SQIVND (reference sequence). Trimming stripped 6 bases from V and 4 bases from J, with 15 bases between. This CDR3 is CASRERDRVYGYTF. The CDR3 nucleotides are TGTGCCAGTAGAGAGAGAGACCGAGTCTATGGCTACACCTTC.

This clonotype was found many times. Written as DNA, the CDR3 is TGCGCCAGCAGCGCACAGGAGTATCTTAATCAGCCCCAGCATTTT. It yields the protein CASSAQEYLNQPQHF. This chain connects TRBV4-1 to TRBJ1-5; D is possibly TRBD1 (5 bases). CDR1 and CDR2 (germline): MGHRA, YSYEKL. V shed 5 bases and J shed 4 bases, with 15 bases lying between them. The CDR3 spans 15 residues.

This clonotype was detected a few times. The J gene is TRBJ2-1, the V gene TRBV6-5, with TRBD2 identical over 8 bases. With V trimmed by 7 bases and J by 0 bases, 5 bases remained unmatched. Germline assignment: CDR1 MNHEY and CDR2 SVGAGI. The CDR3 sequence is 15 residues long. CDR3 residues: CASKSGGHSYNEQFF. CDR3 bases: TGTGCCAGCAAAAGCGGGGGCCACTCCTACAATGAGCAGTTCTTC.

This clonotype was observed many times. The chain combines TRBV7-9 with TRBJ2-2, with D uncertain. The V gene lost 5 bases and the J gene lost 1 base, with 8 bases spanning the gap. The CDR3 spans 14 residues. Germline lookup yields CDR1 SEHNR and CDR2 FQNEAQ (reference sequence). CDR3: CASSVRGNTGELFF. The DNA of the CDR3 is TGTGCCAGCAGCGTAAGAGGGAACACCGGGGAGCTGTTTTTT.

This rearrangement joins TRBV10-3 to TRBJ2-1; D is possibly TRBD2 (5 bases). This CDR3 region has 15 residues. The germline CDR1 and CDR2 sequences are ENHRY and SYGVKD. V gave up 3 bases and J gave up 0 bases, with 9 bases separating them. CDR3 amino acids: CAISDPGNSYNEQFF. The DNA of the CDR3 is TGTGCCATCAGTGATCCGGGGAACTCCTACAATGAGCAGTTCTTC.

This clonotype occurred a few times. The V gene is TRBV3-1, the J gene TRBJ2-1, with 9 bases fitting TRBD1. Unmatched junction bases numbered 3, after V lost 3 bases and J lost 9 bases. CDR1 LGHDT and CDR2 YNNKEL come from the germline V gene (reference sequence). The CDR3 has 13 amino acids. In nucleotides, the CDR3 is TGTGCCAGCAGCCACGCGACAGGGGGTGAGCAGTTCTTC. Translated: CASSHATGGEQFF.

This clonotype showed up many times. The chain has TRBV7-6 and TRBJ2-7; D possibly corresponds to TRBD2 (6 bases). Germline-derived CDR1 and CDR2 are SGHVS and FNYEAQ. This CDR3 has 14 amino acids. V was clipped by 0 bases and J by 2 bases, with 8 bases between them. CDR3 in amino acids: CASSLAGLAYEQYF. The CDR3 nucleotides read TGTGCCAGCAGCTTAGCGGGACTCGCCTACGAGCAGTACTTC.

This clonotype has a count of ten or more. V and J are TRBV5-1 and TRBJ1-1, with TRBD1 identical over 8 bases. Per the germline V gene, CDR1 is SGHRS and CDR2 is YFSETQ. V lost 0 bases, J lost 2 bases, and 3 bases stayed unmatched. This CDR3 region has 15 residues. CDR3 region: CASSLDGQGNTEAFF. The CDR3 DNA sequence: TGCGCCAGCAGCTTGGATGGACAGGGTAACACTGAAGCTTTCTTT. The entire variable domain, with the rest obtained from reference TRBV5-1 and TRBJ1-1, is as follows: KAGVTQTPRYLIKTRGQQVTLSCSPISGHRSVSWYQQTPGQGLQFLFEYFSETQRNKGNFPGRFSGRQFSNSRSEMNVSTLELGDSALYLCASSLDGQGNTEAFFGQGTRLTVV.

The chain carries TRBV12-3 or TRBV12-4 and TRBJ2-2, with TRBD2 matching 8 bases. The CDR3 spans 17 residues. The J segment lost 1 base and the V segment lost 3 bases, leaving 7 bases of the junction unmatched. CDR3 protein: CASSFASGGLNTGELFF. CDR3 in DNA: TGTGCCAGCAGTTTCGCAAGCGGGGGATTGAACACCGGGGAGCTGTTTTTT.

This clonotype was seen at least ten times. The rearrangement links TRBV7-8 to TRBJ2-1, with 12 bases identical to TRBD2. CDR3 length: 17 residues. The V segment lost 0 bases and the J segment 7 bases; nucleotides outside the gene matches: 7. Germline CDR1 is SGHVS and CDR2 is FQNEAQ. The DNA of the CDR3 is TGTGCCAGCAGCTTAGCCCTGACTAGCGGGAGAAGAAATGAGCAGTTCTTC. The encoded protein is CASSLALTSGRRNEQFF.

Comments on this clonotype: One end of the junction is discordant with germline, which a read error may explain. The chain uses TRBV12-3 or TRBV12-4 and TRBJ1-5, with 7 nucleotides matching TRBD1. The CDR3 contains 14 residues. The CDR3 DNA reads TGTGCCAGCAGTCGACAGGGCAGCATTCAGCCCCAGCATTTT. Translation gives CASSRQGSIQPQHF.

This sequence joins TRBV6-2 or TRBV6-3 and TRBJ2-3; no clear D gene. With 6 bases removed from V and 1 base from J, the gap between germline ends came to 11 bases. The CDR3 is 14 amino acids. The germline V gene encodes CDR1 MNHEY and CDR2 SVGEGT. This chain's CDR3 is CASSPLTGTDTQYF. The CDR3, as DNA: TGTGCCAGCAGCCCGCTGACGGGCACAGATACGCAGTATTTT.

This clonotype has ten or more counts. The chain recombines TRBV14 with TRBJ1-4; D is ambiguous. The germline V gene has CDR1 SGHDN and CDR2 FVKESK. This CDR3 comprises 13 residues. V was shortened by 1 base and J by 9 bases, with 9 bases between the two germline ends. CDR3 loop: CASSQAGSQKLFF. As DNA, the CDR3 is TGTGCCAGCAGCCAAGCCGGTAGCCAAAAACTGTTTTTT.

This clonotype turned up a few times. The J gene is TRBJ1-2, the V gene TRBV20-1; 8 bases align to TRBD1. CDR1 and CDR2 from the germline V gene are DFQATT and SNEGSKA (reference sequence). This CDR3 is built from 14 residues. The J segment lost 2 bases and the V segment lost 1 base, leaving 3 bases of the junction unmatched. The CDR3 is CSARGGQVNYGYTF. The CDR3 nucleotides are TGCAGTGCTAGAGGGGGACAGGTGAACTATGGCTACACCTTC.

Only a few counts were recorded for this clonotype. The chain links TRBV12-3 or TRBV12-4 to TRBJ2-7; D perhaps matches TRBD1 (6 bases). V dropped 5 bases and J dropped 1 base, with 12 bases sitting between them. The CDR3 length is 14 residues. This chain's CDR3 is CASSRTAASYEQYF. The CDR3 DNA reads as TGTGCCAGCAGTCGGACAGCGGCTTCCTACGAGCAGTACTTC.

The chain couples TRBV20-1 to TRBJ2-3; D is uncertain. CDR1 is DFQATT and CDR2 is SNEGSKA in the germline V gene (reference sequence). CDR3 size: 15 residues. The V end lost 6 bases, the J end lost 0 bases, and 16 bases lay between the germline ends. The CDR3 loop is CSAPDGVFSTDTQYF. The CDR3 DNA is TGCAGTGCCCCCGACGGCGTCTTTAGCACAGATACGCAGTATTTT.

The chain has TRBV7-2 and TRBJ1-1; 7 nucleotides agree with TRBD1. The junction had 5 bases not matched to a gene; V was cut back by 4 bases and J by 3 bases. CDR1 is SGHTA and CDR2 is FQGNSA in the germline V gene. The CDR3 runs to 14 residues. The CDR3 protein is CASSSTGTHTEAFF. The CDR3 nucleotides read TGTGCCAGCAGCTCGACAGGGACGCACACTGAAGCTTTCTTT.

This chain connects TRBV11-2 to TRBJ1-2; D remains unclear. The CDR3 has 13 amino acids. The ends were cut back, 4 bases at V and 1 base at J, with 7 bases in the middle. In germline, CDR1 is SGHAT, CDR2 FQNNGV. The CDR3 DNA follows: TGTGCCAGCAGCTCCATAGGTAACTATGGCTACACCTTC. It is translated as CASSSIGNYGYTF.